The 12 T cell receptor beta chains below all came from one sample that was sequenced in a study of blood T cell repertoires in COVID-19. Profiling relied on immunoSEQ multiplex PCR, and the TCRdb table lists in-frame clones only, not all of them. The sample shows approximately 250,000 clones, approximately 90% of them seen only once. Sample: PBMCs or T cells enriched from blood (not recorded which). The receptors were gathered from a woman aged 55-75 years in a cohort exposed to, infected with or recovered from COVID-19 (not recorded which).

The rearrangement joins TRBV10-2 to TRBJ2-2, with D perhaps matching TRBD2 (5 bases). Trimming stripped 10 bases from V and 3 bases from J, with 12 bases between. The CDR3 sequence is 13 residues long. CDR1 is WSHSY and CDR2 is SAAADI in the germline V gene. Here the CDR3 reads CATKPGDTGELFF. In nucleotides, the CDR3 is TGCGCCACCAAACCCGGGGACACCGGGGAGCTGTTTTTT.

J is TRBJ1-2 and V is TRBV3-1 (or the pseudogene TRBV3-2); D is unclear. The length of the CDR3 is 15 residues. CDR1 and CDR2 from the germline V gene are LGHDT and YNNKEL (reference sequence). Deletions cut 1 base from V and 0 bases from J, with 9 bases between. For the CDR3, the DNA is TGTGCCAGCAGCCAAGTCGCACAATCTAACTATGGCTACACCTTC. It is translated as CASSQVAQSNYGYTF.

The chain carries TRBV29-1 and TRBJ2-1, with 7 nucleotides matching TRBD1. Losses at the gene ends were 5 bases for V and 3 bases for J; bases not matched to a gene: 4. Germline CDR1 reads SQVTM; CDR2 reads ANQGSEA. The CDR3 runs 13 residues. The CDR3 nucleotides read TGCAGCGTTCGGGACAGTTTCTACAATGAGCAGTTCTTC. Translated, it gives CSVRDSFYNEQFF.

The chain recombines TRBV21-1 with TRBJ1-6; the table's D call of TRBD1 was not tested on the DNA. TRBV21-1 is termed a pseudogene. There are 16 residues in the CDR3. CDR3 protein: CASSKDQGSYNSPLHF. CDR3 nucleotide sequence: TGTGCCAGCAGCAAAGATCAGGGGTCCTATAATTCACCCCTCCACTTT.

CDR3 sequence: CASSALADSYEQYF. CDR3 in DNA: TGTGCCAGCAGCGCGCTAGCGGACTCCTACGAGCAGTACTTC. The chain couples TRBV9 to TRBJ2-7, with 7 nucleotides matching TRBD2. The V segment lost 3 bases and the J segment 0 bases; nucleotides outside the gene matches: 3. The CDR3 has 14 residues. Germline V CDR1 and CDR2: SGDLS, YYNGEE.

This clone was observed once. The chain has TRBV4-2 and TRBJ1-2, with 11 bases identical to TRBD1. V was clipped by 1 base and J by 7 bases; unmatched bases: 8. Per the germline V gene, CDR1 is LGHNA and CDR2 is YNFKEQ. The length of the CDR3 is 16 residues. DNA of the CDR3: TGTGCCAGCAGCCAAGTAGGGACAGGGGGGGAAAGTGGCTACACCTTC. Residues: CASSQVGTGGESGYTF.

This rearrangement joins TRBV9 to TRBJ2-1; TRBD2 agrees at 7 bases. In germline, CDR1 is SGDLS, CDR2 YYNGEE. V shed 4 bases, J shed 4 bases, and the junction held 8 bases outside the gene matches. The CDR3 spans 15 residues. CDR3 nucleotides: TGTGCCAGCAGCCTCACTAGCGCGAATTACAATGAGCAGTTCTTC. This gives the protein CASSLTSANYNEQFF.

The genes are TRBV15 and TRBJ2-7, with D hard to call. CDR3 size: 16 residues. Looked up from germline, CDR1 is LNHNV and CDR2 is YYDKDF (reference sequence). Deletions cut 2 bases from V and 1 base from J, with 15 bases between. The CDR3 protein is CATSRPRETLSYEQYF. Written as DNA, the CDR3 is TGTGCCACCAGCAGACCCCGAGAGACTCTTTCCTACGAGCAGTACTTC. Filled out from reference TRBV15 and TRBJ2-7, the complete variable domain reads DAMVIQNPRYQVTQFGKPVTLSCSQTLNHNVMYWYQQKSSQAPKLLFHYYDKDFNNEADTPDNFQSRRPNTSFCFLDIRSPGLGDTAMYLCATSRPRETLSYEQYFGPGTRLTVT.

Here the CDR3 DNA reads TGTGCCAGCACCCCGACTAGCGGCAGGGGGCAGGAGACCCAGTACTTC. Translation: CASTPTSGRGQETQYF. V is TRBV2 and J is TRBJ2-5, with TRBD2 as a possible D gene (9 bases). CDR3 length: 16 amino acids. The V gene lost 7 bases and the J gene lost 5 bases, with 23 bases spanning the gap. Germline V gene sequence: CDR1 SNHLY, CDR2 FYNNEI.

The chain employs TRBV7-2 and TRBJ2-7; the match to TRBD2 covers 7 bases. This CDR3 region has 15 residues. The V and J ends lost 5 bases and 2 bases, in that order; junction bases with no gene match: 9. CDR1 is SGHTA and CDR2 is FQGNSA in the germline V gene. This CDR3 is CASSPSGRGAYEQYF. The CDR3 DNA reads TGTGCCAGCAGCCCCAGTGGTCGGGGGGCCTACGAGCAGTACTTC. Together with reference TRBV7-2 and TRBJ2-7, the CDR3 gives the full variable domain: GAGVSQSPSNKVTEKGKDVELRCDPISGHTALYWYRQSLGQGLEFLIYFQGNSAPDKSGLPSDRFSAERTGGSVSTLTIQRTQQEDSAVYLCASSPSGRGAYEQYFGPGTRLTVT.

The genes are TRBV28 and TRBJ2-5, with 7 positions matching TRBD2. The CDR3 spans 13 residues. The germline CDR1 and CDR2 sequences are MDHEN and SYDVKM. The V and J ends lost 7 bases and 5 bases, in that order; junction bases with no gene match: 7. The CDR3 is CASTFQLAETQYF. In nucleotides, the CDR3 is TGTGCCAGCACTTTTCAACTAGCGGAGACCCAGTACTTC.

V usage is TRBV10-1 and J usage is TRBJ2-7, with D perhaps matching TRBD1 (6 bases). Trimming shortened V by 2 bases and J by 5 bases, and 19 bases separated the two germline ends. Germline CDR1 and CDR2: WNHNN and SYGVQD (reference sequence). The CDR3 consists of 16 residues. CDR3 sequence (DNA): TGCGCCAGCAGTGAGGCTACCACAGGGAAATGGAACGAGCAGTACTTC. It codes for CASSEATTGKWNEQYF.